This entry is about one TCR beta chain. What it recognizes is unknown. Documented treatment: around 19 received Ad26.COV2.S at low or high dose, single or two shots; roughly five received placebo; per-sample allocation not given. Specimens were obtained on day 63 following the first vaccine or placebo injection. The vaccine delivered Wuhan-strain SARS-CoV-2 spike through an Ad26 vector. This sample is drawn from a study of Ad26.COV2.S vaccination and SARS-CoV-2 variants. Study overall: Ad26.COV2.S shots went into the muscle once or twice, 56 days apart.

Libraries were prepared by immunoSEQ multiplex PCR; TCRdb keeps only in-frame clonotypes and omits some of them. The sample yields 440,000 or so clones, about 89% seen once. The study's findings and limits: Responses of spike-specific T cells (both CD8+ and CD4+) reportedly showed substantial breadth after vaccination.

The V and J ends lost 0 bases and 5 bases respectively, with 8 bases between them. This CDR3 comprises 14 residues. CDR1 is LGHNA and CDR2 is YSLEER in the germline V gene. The receptor comes from a person between 18 and 59 years old who received the Ad26.COV2.S COVID-19 vaccine or a placebo. This chain joins TRBV4-3 and TRBJ1-5; the D gene is possibly TRBD1 (5 bases). The sequencing here drew on peripheral blood, taken in a trial of Ad26.COV2.S vaccine versus placebo. This CDR3 reads CASSQEQADQPQHF. The CDR3 DNA sequence: TGCGCCAGCAGCCAAGAACAGGCTGATCAGCCCCAGCATTTT.